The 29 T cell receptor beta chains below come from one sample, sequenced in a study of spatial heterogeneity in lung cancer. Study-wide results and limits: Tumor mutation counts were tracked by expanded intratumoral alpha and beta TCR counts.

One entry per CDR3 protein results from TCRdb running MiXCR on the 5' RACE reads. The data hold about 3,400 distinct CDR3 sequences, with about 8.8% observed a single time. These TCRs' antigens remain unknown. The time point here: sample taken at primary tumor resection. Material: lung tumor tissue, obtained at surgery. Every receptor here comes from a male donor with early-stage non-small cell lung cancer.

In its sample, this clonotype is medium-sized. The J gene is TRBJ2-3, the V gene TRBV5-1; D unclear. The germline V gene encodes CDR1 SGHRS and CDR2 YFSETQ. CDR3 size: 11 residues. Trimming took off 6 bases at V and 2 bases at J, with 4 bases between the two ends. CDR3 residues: CASTNTDTQYF. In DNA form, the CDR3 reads TGCGCCAGCACCAACACAGATACGCAGTATTTT.

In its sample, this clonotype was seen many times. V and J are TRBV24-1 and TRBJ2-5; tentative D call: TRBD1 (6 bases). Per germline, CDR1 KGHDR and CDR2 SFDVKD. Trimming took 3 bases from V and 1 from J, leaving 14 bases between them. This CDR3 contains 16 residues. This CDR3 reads CATSDGRGHLQETQYF. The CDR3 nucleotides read TGTGCCACCAGTGATGGCCGGGGACACCTCCAAGAGACCCAGTACTTC.

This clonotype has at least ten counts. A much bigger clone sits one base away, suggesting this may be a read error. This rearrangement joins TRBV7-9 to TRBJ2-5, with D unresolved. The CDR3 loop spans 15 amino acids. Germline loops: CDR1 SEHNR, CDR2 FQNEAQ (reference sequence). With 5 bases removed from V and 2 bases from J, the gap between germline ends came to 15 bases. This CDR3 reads CASSPFGPKQETQYF. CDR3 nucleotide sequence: TGTGCCAGCAGCCCCTTCGGTCCGAAACAAGAGACCCAGTACTTC.

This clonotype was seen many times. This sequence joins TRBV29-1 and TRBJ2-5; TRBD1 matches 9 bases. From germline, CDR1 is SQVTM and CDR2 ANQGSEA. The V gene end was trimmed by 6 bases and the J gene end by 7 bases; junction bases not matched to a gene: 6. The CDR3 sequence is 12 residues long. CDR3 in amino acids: CSVQGAEGTQYF. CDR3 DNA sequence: TGCAGCGTACAGGGGGCGGAAGGGACCCAGTACTTC.

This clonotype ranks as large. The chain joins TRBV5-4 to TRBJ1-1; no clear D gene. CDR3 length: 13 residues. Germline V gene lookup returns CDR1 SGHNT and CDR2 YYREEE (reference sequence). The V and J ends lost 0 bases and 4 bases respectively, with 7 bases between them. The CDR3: CASSLAGSTEAFF. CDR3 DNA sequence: TGTGCCAGCAGCTTGGCCGGGTCCACTGAAGCTTTCTTT.

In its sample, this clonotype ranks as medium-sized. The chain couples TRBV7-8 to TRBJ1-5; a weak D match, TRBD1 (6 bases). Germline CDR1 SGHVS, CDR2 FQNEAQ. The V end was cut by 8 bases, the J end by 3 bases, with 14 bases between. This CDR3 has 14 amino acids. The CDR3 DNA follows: TGTGCCAGCGCCTCAGGACAGCCCAATCAGCCCCAGCATTTT. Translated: CASASGQPNQPQHF.

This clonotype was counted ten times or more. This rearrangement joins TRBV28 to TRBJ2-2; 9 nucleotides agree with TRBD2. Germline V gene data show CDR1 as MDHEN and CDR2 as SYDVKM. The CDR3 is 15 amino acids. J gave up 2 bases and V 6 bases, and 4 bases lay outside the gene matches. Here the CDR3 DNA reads TGTGCCAGCAGCCTTAGCGGGGGAAACACCGGGGAGCTGTTTTTT. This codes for CASSLSGGNTGELFF.

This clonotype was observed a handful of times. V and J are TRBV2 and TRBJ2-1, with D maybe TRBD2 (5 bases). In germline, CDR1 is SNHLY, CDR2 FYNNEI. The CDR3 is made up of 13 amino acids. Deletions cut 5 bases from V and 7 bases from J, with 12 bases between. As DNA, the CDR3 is TGTGCCAGCAGTTGGACTGTCGGAAATGAGCAGTTCTTC. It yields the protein CASSWTVGNEQFF.

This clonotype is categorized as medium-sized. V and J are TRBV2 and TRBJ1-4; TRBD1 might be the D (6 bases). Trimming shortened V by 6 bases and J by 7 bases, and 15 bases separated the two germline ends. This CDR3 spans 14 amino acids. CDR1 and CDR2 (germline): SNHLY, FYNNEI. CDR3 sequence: CASSGQPGGEKLFF. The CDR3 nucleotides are TGTGCCAGCAGCGGACAGCCGGGGGGTGAAAAACTGTTTTTT.

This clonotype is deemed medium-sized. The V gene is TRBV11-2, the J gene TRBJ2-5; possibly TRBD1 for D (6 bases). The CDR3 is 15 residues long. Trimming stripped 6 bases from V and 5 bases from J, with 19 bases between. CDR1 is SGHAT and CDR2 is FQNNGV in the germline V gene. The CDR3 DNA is TGTGCCAGCAGGTTCCGGGACATAGACTCCGAGACCCAGTACTTC. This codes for CASRFRDIDSETQYF.

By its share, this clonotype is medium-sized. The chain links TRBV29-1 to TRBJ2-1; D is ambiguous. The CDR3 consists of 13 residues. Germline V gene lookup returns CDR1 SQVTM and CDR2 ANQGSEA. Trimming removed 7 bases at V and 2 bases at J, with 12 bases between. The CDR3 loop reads CSANLATYNEQFF. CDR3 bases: TGCAGCGCTAATTTGGCAACCTACAATGAGCAGTTCTTC.

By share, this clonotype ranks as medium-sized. DNA of the CDR3: TGTGCCAGCAGGCGATCCGGTGGAGGGACTGAAGCTTTCTTT. It specifies CASRRSGGGTEAFF. The chain links TRBV6-5 to TRBJ1-1; no clear D. Per the germline V gene, CDR1 is MNHEY and CDR2 is SVGAGI. This CDR3 has 14 amino acids. Deletions cut 6 bases from V and 5 bases from J, with 16 bases between.

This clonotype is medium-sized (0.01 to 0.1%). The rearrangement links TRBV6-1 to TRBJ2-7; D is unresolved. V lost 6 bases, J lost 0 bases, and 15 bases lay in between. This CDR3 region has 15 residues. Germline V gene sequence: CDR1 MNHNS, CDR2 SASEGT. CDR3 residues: CASRGSAPPSYEQYF. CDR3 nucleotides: TGTGCCAGCAGGGGATCAGCCCCTCCCTCCTACGAGCAGTACTTC.

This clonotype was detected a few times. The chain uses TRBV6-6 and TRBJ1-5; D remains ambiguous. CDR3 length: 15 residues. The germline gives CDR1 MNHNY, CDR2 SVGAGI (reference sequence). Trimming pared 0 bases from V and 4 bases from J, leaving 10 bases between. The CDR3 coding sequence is TGTGCCAGCAGTTACTCGGAACGGGGAAATCAGCCCCAGCATTTT. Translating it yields CASSYSERGNQPQHF.

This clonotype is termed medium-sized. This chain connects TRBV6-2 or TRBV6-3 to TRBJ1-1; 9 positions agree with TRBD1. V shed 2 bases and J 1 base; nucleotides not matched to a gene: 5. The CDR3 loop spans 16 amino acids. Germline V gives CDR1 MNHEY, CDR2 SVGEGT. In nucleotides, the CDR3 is TGTGCCAGCAGTTACCGGGGGACAGGGCAGAACACTGAAGCTTTCTTT. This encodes CASSYRGTGQNTEAFF.

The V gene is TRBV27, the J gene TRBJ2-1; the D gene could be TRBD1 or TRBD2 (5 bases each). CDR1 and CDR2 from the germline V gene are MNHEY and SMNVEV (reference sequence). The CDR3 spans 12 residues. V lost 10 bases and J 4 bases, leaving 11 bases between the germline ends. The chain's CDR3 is CATWDLYNEQFF. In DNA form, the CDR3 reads TGTGCCACCTGGGACCTTTACAATGAGCAGTTCTTC.

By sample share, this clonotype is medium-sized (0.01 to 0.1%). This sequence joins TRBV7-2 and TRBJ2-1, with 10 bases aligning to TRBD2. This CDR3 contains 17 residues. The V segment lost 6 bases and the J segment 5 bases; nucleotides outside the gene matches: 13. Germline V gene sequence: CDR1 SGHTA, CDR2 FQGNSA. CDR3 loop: CASSRRGASGSHNEQFF. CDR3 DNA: TGTGCCAGCAGTCGCCGAGGTGCTAGCGGGAGTCACAATGAGCAGTTCTTC.

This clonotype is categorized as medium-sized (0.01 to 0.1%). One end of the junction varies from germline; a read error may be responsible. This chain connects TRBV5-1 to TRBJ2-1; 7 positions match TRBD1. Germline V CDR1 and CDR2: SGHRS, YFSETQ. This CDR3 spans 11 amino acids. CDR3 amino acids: CASGTDSPLVF. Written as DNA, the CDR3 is TGCGCCAGTGGGACAGATTCACCTCTAGTCTTC.

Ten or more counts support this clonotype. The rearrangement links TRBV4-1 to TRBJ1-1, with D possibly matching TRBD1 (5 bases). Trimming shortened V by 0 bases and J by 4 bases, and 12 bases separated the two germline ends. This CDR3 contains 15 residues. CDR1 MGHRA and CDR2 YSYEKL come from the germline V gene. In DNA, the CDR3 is TGCGCCAGCAGCCAAGATTTTGGCAGGGTCACTGAAGCTTTCTTT. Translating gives CASSQDFGRVTEAFF.

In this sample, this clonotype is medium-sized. Here the CDR3 DNA reads TGTGCCAGCAGCTTAGGGGCCGTAAGAGAAAAACTGTTTTTT. Protein: CASSLGAVREKLFF. The V call is TRBV7-9, the J call TRBJ1-4, with D unresolved. The V and J ends lost 1 base and 8 bases respectively, with 11 bases between them. The germline CDR1 and CDR2 sequences are SEHNR and FQNEAQ (reference sequence). CDR3 length: 14 residues. The whole variable domain, remainder taken from reference TRBV7-9 and TRBJ1-4, is DTGVSQNPRHKITKRGQNVTFRCDPISEHNRLYWYRQTLGQGPEFLTYFQNEAQLEKSRLLSDRFSAERPKGSFSTLEIQRTEQGDSAMYLCASSLGAVREKLFFGSGTQLSVL.

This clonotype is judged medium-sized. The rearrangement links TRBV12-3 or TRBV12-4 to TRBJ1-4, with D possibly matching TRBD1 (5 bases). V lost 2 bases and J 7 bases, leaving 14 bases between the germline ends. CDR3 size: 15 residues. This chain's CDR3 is CASSLQEPGVEKLFF. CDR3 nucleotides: TGTGCCAGCAGTTTACAGGAACCGGGGGTTGAAAAACTGTTTTTT.

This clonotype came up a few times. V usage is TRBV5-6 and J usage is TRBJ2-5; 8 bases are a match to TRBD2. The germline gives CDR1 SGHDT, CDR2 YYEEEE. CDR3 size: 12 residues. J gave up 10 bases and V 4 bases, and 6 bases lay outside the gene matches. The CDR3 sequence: CASSPGLDFQYF. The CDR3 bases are TGTGCCAGCAGCCCGGGACTAGATTTCCAGTACTTC.

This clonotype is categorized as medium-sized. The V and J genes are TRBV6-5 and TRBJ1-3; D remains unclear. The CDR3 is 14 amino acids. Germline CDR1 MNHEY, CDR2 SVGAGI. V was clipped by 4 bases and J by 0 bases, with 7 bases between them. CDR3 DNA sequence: TGTGCCAGCAGTTCCCGGGTCTCTGGAAACACCATATATTTT. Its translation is CASSSRVSGNTIYF.

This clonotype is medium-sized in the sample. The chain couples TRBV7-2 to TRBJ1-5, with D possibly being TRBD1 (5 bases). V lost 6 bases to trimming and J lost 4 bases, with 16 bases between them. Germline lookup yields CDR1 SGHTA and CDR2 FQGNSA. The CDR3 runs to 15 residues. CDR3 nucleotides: TGTGCCAGCAGTATTCGTCCAGGGCGTAATCAGCCCCAGCATTTT. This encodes CASSIRPGRNQPQHF.

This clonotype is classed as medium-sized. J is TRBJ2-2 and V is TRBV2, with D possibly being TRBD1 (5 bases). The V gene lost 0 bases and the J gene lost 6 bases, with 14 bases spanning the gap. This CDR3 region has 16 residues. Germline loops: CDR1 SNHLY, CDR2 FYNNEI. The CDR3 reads CASSEALRRGAGELFF. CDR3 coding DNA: TGTGCCAGCAGTGAAGCGCTTCGAAGGGGCGCCGGGGAGCTGTTTTTT.

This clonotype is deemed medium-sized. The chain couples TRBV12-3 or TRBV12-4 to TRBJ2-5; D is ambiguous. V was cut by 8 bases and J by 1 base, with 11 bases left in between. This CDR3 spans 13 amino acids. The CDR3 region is CASGLSSQETQYF. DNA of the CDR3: TGTGCCAGCGGCCTGTCCTCCCAAGAGACCCAGTACTTC.

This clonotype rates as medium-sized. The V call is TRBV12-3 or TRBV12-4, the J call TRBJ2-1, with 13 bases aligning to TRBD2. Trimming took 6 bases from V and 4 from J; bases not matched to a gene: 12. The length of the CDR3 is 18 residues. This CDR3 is CASRPSGGLAGFYNEQFF. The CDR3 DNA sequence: TGTGCCAGCAGGCCTTCGGGGGGACTAGCGGGGTTTTACAATGAGCAGTTCTTC.

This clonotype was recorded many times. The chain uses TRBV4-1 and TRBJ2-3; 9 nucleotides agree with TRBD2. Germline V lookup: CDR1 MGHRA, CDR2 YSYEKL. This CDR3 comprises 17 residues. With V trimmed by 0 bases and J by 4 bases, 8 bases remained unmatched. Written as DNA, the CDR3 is TGCGCCAGCAGCCAAGATGGCGGCGGGGGGGCCGCAGATACGCAGTATTTT. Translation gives CASSQDGGGGAADTQYF.

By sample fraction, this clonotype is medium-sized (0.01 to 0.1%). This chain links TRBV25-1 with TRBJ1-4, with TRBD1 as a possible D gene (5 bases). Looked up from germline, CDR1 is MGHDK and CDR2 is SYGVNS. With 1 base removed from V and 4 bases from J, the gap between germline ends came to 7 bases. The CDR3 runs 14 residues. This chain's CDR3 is CASSEWGGNEKLFF. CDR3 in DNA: TGTGCCAGCAGTGAATGGGGGGGTAATGAAAAACTGTTTTTT.